These 14 T cell receptor beta chains came from one sample sequenced in a study of blood T cell repertoires in COVID-19. Repertoires were generated with immunoSEQ multiplex PCR, while TCRdb's copy carries only in-frame clones and drops some. The data contain 110,000 or so clones, approximately 85% of them singletons. Specimen: peripheral blood. These receptors originate from a woman in her fifties or sixties with COVID-19, enrolled during active disease.

This clone showed up just once. This chain links TRBV9 with TRBJ1-2; possibly TRBD1 for D (6 bases). In germline, CDR1 is SGDLS, CDR2 YYNGEE. The CDR3 spans 14 residues. The V gene lost 4 bases and the J gene lost 3 bases, with 13 bases spanning the gap. The CDR3 region is CASSSRTVHYGYTF. In DNA, the CDR3 is TGTGCCAGCAGCTCACGGACAGTTCACTATGGCTACACCTTC.

V and J are TRBV18 and TRBJ1-3, with 9 bases aligning to TRBD1. This CDR3 is built from 16 residues. In germline, CDR1 is KGHSH, CDR2 LQKENI. V lost 6 bases, J lost 1 base, and 7 bases stayed unmatched. The CDR3 sequence is CASSPGQGSSGNTIYF. The CDR3 nucleotides are TGTGCCAGCTCGCCGGGACAGGGTTCGTCTGGAAACACCATATATTTT.

The rearrangement joins TRBV7-9 to TRBJ2-5, with 9 bases lining up with TRBD1. The trim removed 7 bases at V and 2 bases at J, leaving 5 bases unmatched. This CDR3 is 14 amino acids long. From germline, CDR1 is SEHNR and CDR2 FQNEAQ (reference sequence). The CDR3 nucleotides are TGTGCCAGCAACCAACAGGGGGCTCAAGAGACCCAGTACTTC. This encodes CASNQQGAQETQYF.

The rearrangement joins TRBV12-3 or TRBV12-4 to TRBJ2-1; possibly TRBD1 for D (5 bases). The CDR3 extends over 11 amino acids. V dropped 3 bases and J dropped 10 bases, with 7 bases sitting between them. CDR3 loop: CASSLTAEQFF. The CDR3 DNA is TGTGCCAGCAGTTTGACAGCGGAGCAGTTCTTC.

This chain uses TRBV27 with TRBJ2-1; perhaps TRBD1 as D (6 bases). Germline lookup yields CDR1 MNHEY and CDR2 SMNVEV (reference sequence). This CDR3 is 15 amino acids long. Trimming removed 4 bases from V and 8 bases from J, with 18 bases in between. CDR3 residues: CASSSRPGTWDEQFF. The CDR3 nucleotides read TGTGCCAGCAGTTCGCGTCCCGGGACATGGGATGAGCAGTTCTTC.

V usage is TRBV11-2 and J usage is TRBJ1-1, with a possible D match to TRBD1 (5 bases). Per germline, CDR1 SGHAT and CDR2 FQNNGV. The CDR3 is 14 amino acids. With 3 bases removed from V and 4 bases from J, the gap between germline ends came to 12 bases. This CDR3 reads CASSFNGGSTEAFF. In DNA, the CDR3 is TGTGCCAGCAGCTTTAACGGGGGAAGCACTGAAGCTTTCTTT.

The chain recombines TRBV12-3 or TRBV12-4 with TRBJ2-5; 9 bases agree with TRBD2. Losses at the gene ends were 6 bases for V and 4 bases for J; bases not matched to a gene: 3. The CDR3 extends over 13 amino acids. In DNA form, the CDR3 reads TGTGCCAGCAGCGCTAGCGGGGTAGAGACCCAGTACTTC. Its protein product is CASSASGVETQYF.

This clone was counted only a few times. V and J are TRBV29-1 and TRBJ1-4; D unclear. CDR1 is SQVTM and CDR2 is ANQGSEA in the germline V gene. The CDR3 extends over 14 amino acids. Trimming left V 4 bases short and J 7 bases short, with 16 bases between. The CDR3 sequence: CSVVAPDEGEKLFF. The DNA of the CDR3 is TGCAGCGTTGTTGCCCCAGATGAGGGTGAAAAACTGTTTTTT.

V and J are TRBV7-2 and TRBJ1-1, with a tentative D call TRBD1 (5 bases). V lost 1 base and J 2 bases, leaving 11 bases between the germline ends. The CDR3 has 15 residues. CDR1 SGHTA and CDR2 FQGNSA come from the germline V gene. As DNA, the CDR3 is TGTGCCAGCAGCTTAGGGTTTCAGGGCAACACTGAAGCTTTCTTT. Its translation: CASSLGFQGNTEAFF.

V usage is TRBV6-2 or TRBV6-3 and J usage is TRBJ1-2; TRBD1 is a possible D gene (5 bases). Germline lookup yields CDR1 MNHEY and CDR2 SVGEGT. The CDR3 totals 16 residues. V was pared by 2 bases and J by 6 bases, with 19 bases between. This CDR3 reads CASSYLPQGRVDGYTF. The CDR3 DNA sequence: TGTGCCAGCAGTTACCTCCCGCAGGGCCGCGTAGATGGCTACACCTTC.

The chain carries TRBV5-1 and TRBJ2-2, with D maybe TRBD1 (5 bases). CDR3 length: 16 amino acids. Trimming removed 3 bases from V and 0 bases from J, with 12 bases in between. Germline V lookup: CDR1 SGHRS, CDR2 YFSETQ. CDR3 DNA: TGCGCCAGCAGCTCAAAGACAGCTACGAACACCGGGGAGCTGTTTTTT. Translating gives CASSSKTATNTGELFF.

This chain links TRBV18 with TRBJ1-5; a possible D gene is TRBD1 (5 bases). The CDR3 is made up of 15 amino acids. V gave up 2 bases and J gave up 0 bases, with 8 bases separating them. The germline gives CDR1 KGHSH, CDR2 LQKENI. CDR3 in amino acids: CASSPNRNSNQPQHF. In DNA form, the CDR3 reads TGTGCCAGCTCACCAAACAGGAATAGCAATCAGCCCCAGCATTTT.

This clone has only one observation. The rearrangement links TRBV19 to TRBJ1-6, with a tentative D call TRBD1 (6 bases). Trimming shortened V by 4 bases and J by 3 bases, and 16 bases separated the two germline ends. Germline V gene lookup returns CDR1 LNHDA and CDR2 SQIVND (reference sequence). The CDR3 spans 17 residues. CDR3 DNA sequence: TGTGCCAGTAGTACCGAACCGGGGGGCTTCTATAATTCACCCCTCCACTTT. This translates into CASSTEPGGFYNSPLHF.

V gene TRBV19 combines with J gene TRBJ1-4, with D unclear. CDR3 size: 14 residues. Trimming cost V 6 bases and J 0 bases, with 8 bases left between them. Germline-derived CDR1 and CDR2 are LNHDA and SQIVND (reference sequence). The CDR3 DNA reads as TGTGCCAGTAGACAAGATGCAACTAATGAAAAACTGTTTTTT. Amino acid sequence: CASRQDATNEKLFF.